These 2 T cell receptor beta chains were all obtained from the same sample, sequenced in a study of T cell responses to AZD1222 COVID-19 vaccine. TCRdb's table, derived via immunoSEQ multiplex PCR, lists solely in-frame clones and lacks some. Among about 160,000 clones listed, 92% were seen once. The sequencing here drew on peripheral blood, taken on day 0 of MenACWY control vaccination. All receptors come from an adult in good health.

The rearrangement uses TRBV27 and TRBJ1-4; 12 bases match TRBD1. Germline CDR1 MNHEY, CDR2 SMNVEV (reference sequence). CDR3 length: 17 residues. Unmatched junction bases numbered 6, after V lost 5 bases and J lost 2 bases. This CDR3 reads CASSRGTGGATNEKLFF. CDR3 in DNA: TGTGCCAGCAGTCGAGGGACAGGGGGCGCGACTAATGAAAAACTGTTTTTT.

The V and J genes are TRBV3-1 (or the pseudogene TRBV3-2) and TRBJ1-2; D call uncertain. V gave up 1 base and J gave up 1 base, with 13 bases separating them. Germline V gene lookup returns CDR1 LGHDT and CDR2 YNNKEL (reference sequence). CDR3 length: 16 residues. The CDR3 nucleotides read TGTGCCAGCAGCCAAGTCTTCCCCTCCTTTAACTATGGCTACACCTTC. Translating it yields CASSQVFPSFNYGYTF.